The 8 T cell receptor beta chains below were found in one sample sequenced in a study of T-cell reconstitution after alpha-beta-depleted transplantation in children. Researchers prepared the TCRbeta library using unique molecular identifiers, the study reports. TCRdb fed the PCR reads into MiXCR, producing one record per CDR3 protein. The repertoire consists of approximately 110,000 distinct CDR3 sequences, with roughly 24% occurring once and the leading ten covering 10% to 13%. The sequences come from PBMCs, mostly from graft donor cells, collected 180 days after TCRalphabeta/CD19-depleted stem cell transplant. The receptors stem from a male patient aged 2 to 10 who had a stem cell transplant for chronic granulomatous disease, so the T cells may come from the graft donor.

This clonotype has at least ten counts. This CDR3 reads CASSQDPSTGSDTQYF. The CDR3 coding sequence is TGCGCCAGCAGCCAAGACCCGTCGACAGGGTCAGATACGCAGTATTTT. This chain links TRBV4-3 with TRBJ2-3, with 7 nucleotides matching TRBD1. The CDR3 loop spans 16 amino acids. Germline CDR1 and CDR2: LGHNA and YSLEER. J gave up 4 bases and V 0 bases, and 7 bases lay outside the gene matches.

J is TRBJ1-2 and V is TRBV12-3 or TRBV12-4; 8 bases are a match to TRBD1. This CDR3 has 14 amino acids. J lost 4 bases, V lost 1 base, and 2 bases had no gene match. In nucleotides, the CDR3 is TGTGCCAGCAGTTTAGAAGGGACAGGCTATGGCTACACCTTC. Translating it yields CASSLEGTGYGYTF.

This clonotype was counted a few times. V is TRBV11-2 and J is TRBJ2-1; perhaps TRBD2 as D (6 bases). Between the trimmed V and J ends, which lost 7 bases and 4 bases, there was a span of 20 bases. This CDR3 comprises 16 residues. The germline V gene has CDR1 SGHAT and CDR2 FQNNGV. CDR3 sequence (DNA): TGTGCCAGCAACTCGCCAACGGGAGTTTGGTACAATGAGCAGTTCTTC. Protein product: CASNSPTGVWYNEQFF.

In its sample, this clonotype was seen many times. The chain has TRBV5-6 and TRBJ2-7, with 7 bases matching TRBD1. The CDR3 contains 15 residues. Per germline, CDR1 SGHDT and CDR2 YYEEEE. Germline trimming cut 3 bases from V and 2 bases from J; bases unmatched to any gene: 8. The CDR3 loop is CASSSWTGPPYEQYF. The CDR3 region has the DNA TGTGCCAGCAGCTCATGGACAGGCCCACCCTACGAGCAGTACTTC.

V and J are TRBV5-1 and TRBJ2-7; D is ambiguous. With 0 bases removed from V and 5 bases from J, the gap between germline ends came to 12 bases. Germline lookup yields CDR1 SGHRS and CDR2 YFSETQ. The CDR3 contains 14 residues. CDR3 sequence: CASSLAHPWDEQYF. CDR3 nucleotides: TGCGCCAGCAGCTTGGCTCACCCCTGGGACGAGCAGTACTTC.

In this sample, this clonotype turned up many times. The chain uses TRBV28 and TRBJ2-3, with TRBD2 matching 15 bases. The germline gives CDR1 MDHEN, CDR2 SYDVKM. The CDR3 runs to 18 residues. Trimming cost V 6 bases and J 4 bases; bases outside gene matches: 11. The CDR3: CASRPWTGLAGGADTQYF. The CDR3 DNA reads TGTGCCAGCAGGCCCTGGACGGGACTAGCGGGAGGTGCAGATACGCAGTATTTT.

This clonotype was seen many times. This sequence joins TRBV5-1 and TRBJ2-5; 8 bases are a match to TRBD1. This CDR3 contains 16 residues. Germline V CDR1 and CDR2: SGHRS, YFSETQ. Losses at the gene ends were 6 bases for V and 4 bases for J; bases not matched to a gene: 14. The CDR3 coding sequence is TGCGCCAGCACCCGGCCGTCAGGGGGCCTACTAGAGACCCAGTACTTC. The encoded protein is CASTRPSGGLLETQYF. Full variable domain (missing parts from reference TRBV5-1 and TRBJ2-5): KAGVTQTPRYLIKTRGQQVTLSCSPISGHRSVSWYQQTPGQGLQFLFEYFSETQRNKGNFPGRFSGRQFSNSRSEMNVSTLELGDSALYLCASTRPSGGLLETQYFGPGTRLLVL.

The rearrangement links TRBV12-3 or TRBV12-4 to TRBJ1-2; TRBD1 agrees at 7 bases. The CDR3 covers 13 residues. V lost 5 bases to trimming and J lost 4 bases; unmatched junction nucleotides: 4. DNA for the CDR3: TGTGCCAGCAGTCAGGGACAGCCCTATGGCTACACCTTC. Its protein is CASSQGQPYGYTF.